Included here is one T cell receptor (beta chain) sequence, with context. Antigen unknown. These data come from a study of persistence of HIV-infected CD4 T cells. Study in general: Isolated cells were CMV- and HIV-1 Gag-responding CD4+ T cells.

The V end was cut by 4 bases, the J end by 2 bases, with 13 bases between. Germline-derived CDR1 and CDR2 are MDHEN and SYDVKM. The CDR3 is made up of 15 amino acids. This was the immunoSEQ version 4 assay in survey mode. Profiling relied on immunoSEQ multiplex PCR, and the TCRdb table lists in-frame clones only, not all of them. The sample shows fewer than 35,000 clones, roughly 82% of them seen only once. Cells were stimulated with CMV-infected fibroblast lysates at about 10 ug/mL. CD40L-negative CD69-negative CD45RO-high memory CD4+ T cells were sorted as populations depleted of antigen-responding cells. Inclusion required CMV-positive serology and CD4+ counts above 400 cells/uL. Stimulated PBMCs had first been depleted of CD8+ T cells.

V is TRBV28 and J is TRBJ2-3; tentative D call: TRBD2 (6 bases). The sample here was CD4+ T cells sorted from PBMCs after approximately 18-hour stimulation, taken from a patient who received antiretroviral therapy. This clonotype was sampled from an adult woman with HIV who was CMV-seropositive. The CDR3 region is CASSSSAQTTDTQYF. CDR3 nucleotide sequence: TGTGCCAGCAGTTCTAGCGCACAGACCACAGATACGCAGTATTTT. Looking up the rest from reference TRBV28 and TRBJ2-3 gives the full variable domain: DVKVTQSSRYLVKRTGEKVFLECVQDMDHENMFWYRQDPGLGLRLIYFSYDVKMKEKGDIPEGYSVSREKKERFSLILESASTNQTSMYLCASSSSAQTTDTQYFGPGTRLTVL.